The TCR beta chain under discussion was sequenced for a study of post-analysis software for immune sequencing data. Whole-study context: Progressive-relapsing, secondary progressive and relapsing-remitting multiple sclerosis were among the disease courses included. General observations from the study: Strong co-clustering by F measure was evident for samples that had been prepared in the same batch. Significantly lower normalized Chao1 diversity was seen in multiple sclerosis patients than in controls. The study found TRBV5-6, TRBV5-1 and TRBV20-1 among about 5 TRBV segments more frequent in patients than controls.

About this clonotype itself: Its matching antigen is unknown.

cDNA libraries of TCR beta carried unique molecular identifiers. Input populations of about 1 to 11 million T cells gave rise to roughly 500,000 cDNA molecules. TCRdb re-derived calls from the PCR reads in MiXCR, one entry per CDR3 protein. The sample lists about 500,000 distinct CDR3 sequences, roughly 45% occurring once. This CDR3 contains 14 residues. V was trimmed by 2 bases and J by 3 bases, leaving 11 bases between them. V and J are TRBV12-3 or TRBV12-4 and TRBJ2-7; the D gene is possibly TRBD2 (6 bases). Sequencing was carried out using blood. This sequence was found in a girl aged 5-17 years with multiple sclerosis. The CDR3 DNA is TGTGCCAGCAGTTTACACGGGAGTGACTACGAGCAGTACTTC. It codes for CASSLHGSDYEQYF.